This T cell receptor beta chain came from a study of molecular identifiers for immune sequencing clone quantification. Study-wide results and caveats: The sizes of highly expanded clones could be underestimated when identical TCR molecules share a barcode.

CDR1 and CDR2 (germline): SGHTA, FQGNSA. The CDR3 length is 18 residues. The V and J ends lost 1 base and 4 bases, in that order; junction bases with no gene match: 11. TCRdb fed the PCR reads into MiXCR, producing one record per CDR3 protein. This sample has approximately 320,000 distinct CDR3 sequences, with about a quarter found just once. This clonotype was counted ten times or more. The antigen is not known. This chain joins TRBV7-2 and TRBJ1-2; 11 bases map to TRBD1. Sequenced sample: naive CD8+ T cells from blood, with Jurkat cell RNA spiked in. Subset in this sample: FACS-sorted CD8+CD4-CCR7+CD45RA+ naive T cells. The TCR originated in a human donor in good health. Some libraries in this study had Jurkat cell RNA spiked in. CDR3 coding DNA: TGTGCCAGCAGCTTAGACGTAAGGGACAGGGGGAGCATCTATGGCTACACCTTC. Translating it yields CASSLDVRDRGSIYGYTF.